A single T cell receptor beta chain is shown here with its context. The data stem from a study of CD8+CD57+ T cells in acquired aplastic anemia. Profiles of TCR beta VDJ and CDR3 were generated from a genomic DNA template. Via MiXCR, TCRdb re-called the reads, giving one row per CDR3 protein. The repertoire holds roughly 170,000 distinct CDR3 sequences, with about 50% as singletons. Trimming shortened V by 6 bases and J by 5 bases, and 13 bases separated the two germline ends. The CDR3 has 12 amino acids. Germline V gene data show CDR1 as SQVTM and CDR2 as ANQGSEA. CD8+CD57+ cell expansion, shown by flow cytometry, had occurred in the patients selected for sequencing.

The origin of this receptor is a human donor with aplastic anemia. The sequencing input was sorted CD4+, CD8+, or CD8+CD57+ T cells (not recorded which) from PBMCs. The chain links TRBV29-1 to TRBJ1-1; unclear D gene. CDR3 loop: CSVMDPGTEAFF. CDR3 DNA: TGCAGCGTGATGGACCCGGGGACTGAAGCTTTCTTT.